Listed here are 25 T cell receptor beta chains from one sample, sequenced in a study of CDR3 diversity in severe acne (dated by TCRdb to between 2019 and 2020). Preparation of the library involved PCR. The data were produced on an Illumina HiSeq 2000. TCRdb ran its own pipeline on the public reads, namely fastp trimming at Q25 and MiXCR clone calling, and kept in-frame beta chains. Under each unique CDR3 protein, matching rows form one entry showing the most common genes and DNA. Here the sample has 84,000 or so distinct CDR3 sequences; roughly half occur a single time. About 9.4% of the sample is in the top ten clones. Sequencing was carried out using blood. These receptors all stem from a male donor in good health, serving as a control.

The V call is TRBV20-1, the J call TRBJ1-2, with a weak D call TRBD1 (6 bases). Deletions cut 0 bases from V and 9 bases from J, with 14 bases between. The CDR3 sequence is 13 residues long. Germline assignment: CDR1 DFQATT and CDR2 SNEGSKA (reference sequence). CDR3 nucleotides: TGCAGTGCTAGAGATCCAACAGGGAAAAGCTACACCTTC. The encoded protein is CSARDPTGKSYTF.

The table lists this clonotype with many counts. The chain couples TRBV25-1 to TRBJ1-2; D unresolved. The germline V and J ends were trimmed by 2 bases and 7 bases, with 11 bases remaining between them. From germline, CDR1 is MGHDK and CDR2 SYGVNS. This CDR3 region has 13 residues. The DNA of the CDR3 is TGTGCCAGCAGTGAAGGAACAGCCCGTGGCTACACCTTC. Its translation: CASSEGTARGYTF.

This clonotype qualifies as medium-sized. The CDR3 region has the DNA TGTGCCAGCAGCTTATCCCTAGGTTCACCCCTCCACTTT. Translating gives CASSLSLGSPLHF. This sequence joins TRBV7-2 and TRBJ1-6; D uncertain. Germline CDR1 is SGHTA and CDR2 is FQGNSA. The V end lost 2 bases, the J end lost 9 bases, and 8 bases lay between the germline ends. This CDR3 has 13 amino acids. The full variable domain, completed using reference TRBV7-2 and TRBJ1-6, is GAGVSQSPSNKVTEKGKDVELRCDPISGHTALYWYRQSLGQGLEFLIYFQGNSAPDKSGLPSDRFSAERTGGSVSTLTIQRTQQEDSAVYLCASSLSLGSPLHFGNGTRLTVT.

This rearrangement joins TRBV7-3 to TRBJ2-5, with D unresolved. Trimming removed 8 bases at V and 5 bases at J, with 18 bases between. From germline, CDR1 is SGHTA and CDR2 FQGTGA. The CDR3 totals 14 residues. The CDR3 region is CASQEQNTGETQYF. DNA of the CDR3: TGTGCCAGCCAGGAGCAGAACACCGGGGAGACCCAGTACTTC.

This clonotype was counted ten times or more. Given a much more abundant clone one base away, this may be a read error. The chain has TRBV6-1 and TRBJ1-1; 8 bases fit TRBD1. This CDR3 is built from 18 residues. CDR1 and CDR2 (germline): MNHNS, SASEGT. The V gene end was trimmed by 10 bases and the J gene end by 1 base; junction bases not matched to a gene: 20. The CDR3 is CANSKFRGQVLGNTEAFF. The CDR3 DNA reads as TGTGCCAACAGCAAATTCAGGGGGCAAGTTTTAGGGAACACTGAAGCTTTCTTT.

Notes on this clonotype: One end of the junction fails to match germline, which may point to a read error. The chain couples TRBV7-2 to TRBJ2-3; 8 bases line up with TRBD2. CDR3 length: 15 amino acids. Germline values: CDR1 SGHTA, CDR2 FQGNSA. This CDR3 reads CASGLVAGSTDMQYF. The CDR3 nucleotides are TGTGCCAGCGGCTTAGTAGCGGGGAGCACAGATATGCAGTATTTT.

For the CDR3, the DNA is TGTGCCAGCAGCTTGTGGGGGGGTCCTGGCTACACCTTC. It yields the protein CASSLWGGPGYTF. The chain recombines TRBV5-6 with TRBJ1-2; a possible D gene is TRBD1 (5 bases). CDR1 and CDR2 (germline): SGHDT, YYEEEE. V lost 1 base, J lost 7 bases, and 11 bases lay in between. This CDR3 has 13 amino acids. The variable domain in full, with the rest retrieved from reference TRBV5-6 and TRBJ1-2, is DAGVTQSPTHLIKTRGQQVTLRCSPKSGHDTVSWYQQALGQGPQFIFQYYEEEERQRGNFPDRFSGHQFPNYSSELNVNALLLGDSALYLCASSLWGGPGYTFGSGTRLTVV.

This clonotype was recorded at least ten times. The J gene is TRBJ1-1, the V gene TRBV5-4, with D possibly TRBD1 on 6 matching bases. The CDR3 runs to 16 residues. Deletions cut 1 base from V and 0 bases from J, with 13 bases between. Germline V gene lookup returns CDR1 SGHNT and CDR2 YYREEE (reference sequence). The DNA of the CDR3 is TGTGCCAGCAGCTTGCCTCCACAGGGATTGAACACTGAAGCTTTCTTT. Residues: CASSLPPQGLNTEAFF.

At least ten counts were recorded for this clonotype. This chain uses TRBV19 with TRBJ2-3; 7 bases match TRBD1. CDR1 LNHDA and CDR2 SQIVND come from the germline V gene (reference sequence). J gave up 3 bases and V 3 bases, and 9 bases lay outside the gene matches. The CDR3 has 16 residues. The CDR3 region is CASSILQGKGTDTQYF. The CDR3 nucleotides are TGTGCCAGTAGTATTCTACAGGGGAAAGGGACAGATACGCAGTATTTT. Combining the CDR3 with reference TRBV19 and TRBJ2-3 gives the whole variable domain DGGITQSPKYLFRKEGQNVTLSCEQNLNHDAMYWYRQDPGQGLRLIYYSQIVNDFQKGDIAEGYSVSREKKESFPLTVTSAQKNPTAFYLCASSILQGKGTDTQYFGPGTRLTVL.

The CDR3 loop is CASSSTRVYEQYF. CDR3 bases: TGTGCCAGCAGCTCCACCAGGGTCTACGAGCAGTACTTC. The chain couples TRBV7-3 to TRBJ2-7, with D perhaps TRBD1 (5 bases). This CDR3 contains 13 residues. Germline V gene data show CDR1 as SGHTA and CDR2 as FQGTGA. V lost 4 bases to trimming and J lost 3 bases, with 10 bases between them. The variable domain in full, with the rest retrieved from reference TRBV7-3 and TRBJ2-7, is GAGVSQTPSNKVTEKGKYVELRCDPISGHTALYWYRQSLGQGPEFLIYFQGTGAADDSGLPNDRFFAVRPEGSVSTLKIQRTERGDSAVYLCASSSTRVYEQYFGPGTRLTVT.

In the case of this clonotype: A much larger clone lies a single base off, so this may be a read error. This chain uses TRBV9 with TRBJ2-7, with a possible D match to TRBD2 (7 bases). V was shortened by 7 bases and J by 2 bases, with 13 bases between the two germline ends. The CDR3 contains 13 residues. Looked up from germline, CDR1 is SGDLS and CDR2 is YYNGEE. The DNA for the CDR3 is TGTGCCAGCGGAGGGGGGGGTACCTACGAGCAGTACTTC. Protein sequence: CASGGGGTYEQYF. The full variable domain, rest sourced from reference TRBV9 and TRBJ2-7, is DSGVTQTPKHLITATGQRVTLRCSPRSGDLSVYWYQQSLDQGLQFLIQYYNGEERAKGNILERFSAQQFPDLHSELNLSSLELGDSALYFCASGGGGTYEQYFGPGTRLTVT.

To note about this clonotype: This CDR3 is missing its conserved last phenylalanine or tryptophan, likely due to a read error. The DNA is omitted, as the CDR3 cannot be located on it reliably, and the CDR3 follows TCRdb's listing. The V gene is TRBV14, the J gene TRBJ1-1; TRBD1 reflects the table's D call only, with no check against the DNA. The CDR3 spans 15 residues, counting both ends. In germline, CDR1 is SGHDN, CDR2 FVKESK. CDR3 loop: CASSQEASGRTEAFS.

This clonotype was recorded at least ten times. J is TRBJ1-2 and V is TRBV20-1, with TRBD1 matching 7 bases. The germline V gene encodes CDR1 DFQATT and CDR2 SNEGSKA (reference sequence). The CDR3 contains 14 residues. V shed 6 bases, J shed 5 bases, and the junction held 12 bases outside the gene matches. CDR3: CSAGPRGLGYGYTF. CDR3 nucleotides: TGCAGTGCCGGACCGAGGGGGCTGGGTTATGGCTACACCTTC.

This clonotype was seen only a few times. Compared with germline, one end of the junction differs, possibly owing to a read error. This rearrangement joins TRBV10-3 to TRBJ2-1; 7 nucleotides match TRBD1. The CDR3 has 13 residues. Per germline, CDR1 ENHRY and CDR2 SYGVKD. The CDR3 DNA reads as TGTGCCATCGGTGAGTCTGAAGGGACAGCCCAGTTCTTC. Protein: CAIGESEGTAQFF.

The chain carries TRBV19 and TRBJ1-2; the D is unclear. Trimming removed 6 bases from V and 2 bases from J, with 13 bases in between. The CDR3 covers 14 residues. Germline V gene lookup returns CDR1 LNHDA and CDR2 SQIVND (reference sequence). CDR3 protein: CASSAREGNYGYTF. In DNA form, the CDR3 reads TGTGCCAGTAGCGCAAGGGAGGGCAACTATGGCTACACCTTC.

Only a few counts were recorded for this clonotype. This chain joins TRBV7-2 and TRBJ1-2; 10 bases are shared with TRBD1. Germline CDR1 is SGHTA and CDR2 is FQGNSA. The J segment lost 3 bases and the V segment lost 4 bases, leaving 8 bases of the junction unmatched. CDR3 length equals 16 residues. DNA for the CDR3: TGTGCCAGCAGCTCTCAATCCGGGACAGGGGACTATGGCTACACCTTC. Amino acid sequence: CASSSQSGTGDYGYTF.

About this clonotype: Relative to the germline gene, one junction end is altered; a read error may explain this. The V and J genes are TRBV10-1 and TRBJ1-4; D is unresolved. CDR1 and CDR2 from the germline V gene are WNHNN and SYGVQD (reference sequence). This CDR3 region has 13 residues. CDR3 DNA sequence: TGCACCAGCAGTGCGGGTGTTGCGGAGAAACTGTTTTTT. The encoded protein is CTSSAGVAEKLFF.

This clonotype was picked up one time. This chain joins TRBV20-1 and TRBJ2-5, with D possibly being TRBD1 or TRBD2 (6 bases each). Germline-derived CDR1 and CDR2 are DFQATT and SNEGSKA (reference sequence). This CDR3 is 16 amino acids long. Trimming took 0 bases from V and 11 from J, leaving 25 bases between them. The CDR3 sequence: CSARDPLGGRTDTQYF. CDR3 bases: TGCAGTGCTAGAGATCCCCTGGGGGGACGGACAGATACGCAGTACTTC.

As to this clonotype: Given a much more abundant clone one base away, this may be a read error. This sequence joins TRBV2 and TRBJ1-4; D possibly corresponds to TRBD1 (5 bases). V lost 4 bases to trimming and J lost 13 bases, with 16 bases between them. The germline V gene encodes CDR1 SNHLY and CDR2 FYNNEI. The CDR3 runs to 13 residues. CDR3 region: CASSVTTTEGLFF. Written as DNA, the CDR3 is TGTGCCAGCAGTGTGACAACGACAGAGGGACTGTTTTTT. Combining the CDR3 with reference TRBV2 and TRBJ1-4 gives the whole variable domain EPEVTQTPSHQVTQMGQEVILRCVPISNHLYFYWYRQILGQKVEFLVSFYNNEISEKSEIFDDQFSVERPDGSNFTLKIRSTKLEDSAMYFCASSVTTTEGLFFGSGTQLSVL.

This clonotype appeared many times. The chain links TRBV24-1 to TRBJ2-7; a possible D gene is TRBD2 (5 bases). This CDR3 comprises 16 residues. Germline lookup yields CDR1 KGHDR and CDR2 SFDVKD. Trimming pared 3 bases from V and 3 bases from J, leaving 17 bases between. This CDR3 reads CATSDVQTPGIYEQYF. The CDR3 nucleotides are TGTGCCACCAGTGATGTCCAGACGCCGGGGATCTACGAGCAGTACTTC.

The chain employs TRBV29-1 and TRBJ1-2; 8 nucleotides align to TRBD1. V lost 6 bases and J lost 4; bases outside the gene matches: 10. Germline V gene data show CDR1 as SQVTM and CDR2 as ANQGSEA. The CDR3 sequence is 14 residues long. The CDR3 DNA reads as TGCAGCGTGACCCCCCGGGGACAGGCCTATGGCTACACCTTC. Protein: CSVTPRGQAYGYTF. Supplemented by reference TRBV29-1 and TRBJ1-2, the full variable domain reads SAVISQKPSRDICQRGTSLTIQCQVDSQVTMMFWYRQQPGQSLTLIATANQGSEATYESGFVIDKFPISRPNLTFSTLTVSNMSPEDSSIYLCSVTPRGQAYGYTFGSGTRLTVV.

This clonotype appeared a single time. CDR3 DNA sequence: TGTGCCAGCAGTTTAGCTACGTTAGGGCAGTTCTTC. Its translation: CASSLATLGQFF. The chain recombines TRBV12-3 or TRBV12-4 with TRBJ2-1; D gene unclear. CDR3 length: 12 amino acids. V lost 0 bases to trimming and J lost 12 bases, with 9 bases between them.

The chain couples TRBV7-9 to TRBJ2-2; D uncertain. Trimming left V 1 base short and J 4 bases short, with 7 bases between. The CDR3 contains 14 residues. CDR1 is SEHNR, CDR2 FQNEAQ, per germline (reference sequence). The CDR3 DNA reads TGTGCCAGCAGCTTAGATAAAAGCACCGGGGAGCTGTTTTTT. Its translation: CASSLDKSTGELFF.

The chain employs TRBV25-1 and TRBJ2-1; possibly TRBD1 or TRBD2 for D (5 bases each). Trimming took 3 bases from V and 13 from J, leaving 16 bases between them. The CDR3 extends over 13 amino acids. The germline V gene encodes CDR1 MGHDK and CDR2 SYGVNS. CDR3 DNA: TGTGCCAGCAGTGACTCCGGGACGACACAACAGTTCTTC. Protein sequence: CASSDSGTTQQFF.

The chain recombines TRBV7-9 with TRBJ2-1, with TRBD2 matching over 9 bases. In germline, CDR1 is SEHNR, CDR2 FQNEAQ (reference sequence). Trimming took 0 bases from V and 4 from J; bases not matched to a gene: 7. This CDR3 is 17 amino acids long. CDR3 nucleotides: TGTGCCAGCAGCTTAGCGGCGGGGGGGCCGGGGTACAATGAGCAGTTCTTC. This gives the protein CASSLAAGGPGYNEQFF.